This is a list of T cell receptor beta chains from one sample in a study of T cell changes during pregnancy in multiple sclerosis. Here immunoSEQ multiplex PCR was the method, and the copy in TCRdb shows in-frame clones only, minus some. The table records tens of thousands of clones, around 93% of them present only once. The specimen was peripheral blood, collected after pregnancy. The origin of the receptors is a female donor with multiple sclerosis, enrolled in a pregnancy study. The CDR3 runs from the conserved cysteine through the conserved F or W. The D gene is left open where the match is weak. The size entry is marked missing in some rows and otherwise reads once, few, many or a size class.

-	TRBV9	-	TRBJ2-1	TGTGCCAGCAGCTTCCAAAATGAGCAGTTCTTC	CASSFQNEQFF
-	TRBV4-2	-	TRBJ1-4	TGTGCCAGCAGCCGAGAGGGGCACAGGTCTAATGAAAAACTGTTTTTT	CASSREGHRSNEKLFF
-	TRBV19	few	TRBJ1-2	TGTGCCAGTACAGAGAGGGCTTGGGGCTACACCTTC	CASTERAWGYTF
TRBD1	TRBV19	-	TRBJ1-5	TGTGCCACAAGAGAGGGACAGGGATTTGATCAGCCCCAGCATTTT	CATREGQGFDQPQHF
-	TRBV9	once	TRBJ1-6	TGTGCCAGCAGCGTAGACAGGGTCGGGAATTCACCCCTCCACTTT	CASSVDRVGNSPLHF
-	TRBV7-2	-	TRBJ1-1	TGTGCCAGCAGCTTAGAACGGGAGAGTGAAGCTTTCTTT	CASSLERESEAFF
TRBD2	TRBV29-1	-	TRBJ2-1	TGCAGCGTTGGTCCGGGGGGTCTAGCGGATGAGCAGTTCTTC	CSVGPGGLADEQFF
TRBD1	TRBV9	once	TRBJ1-2	TGTGCCAGCAGCGCCCGGGACAGGGCCTCCTATGGCTACACCTTC	CASSARDRASYGYTF
TRBD1	TRBV7-2	-	TRBJ1-2	TGTGCCAGCAAGGAGGGGACAGCCGCGGGCTATGGCTACACCTTC	CASKEGTAAGYGYTF
-	TRBV29-1	-	TRBJ2-5	TGCAGCGTTGATGAACTCCCAGGGGAGACCCAGTACTTC	CSVDELPGETQYF
TRBD1	TRBV5-1	-	TRBJ2-6	TGCGCCAGCAGACAGGGGGCCGCCAGCTCTGGGGCCAACGTCCTGACTTTC	CASRQGAASSGANVLTF
TRBD2	TRBV27	-	TRBJ2-3	TGTGCCAGCACCTTAGCGGGGAGCACAGATACGCAGTATTTT	CASTLAGSTDTQYF
TRBD1	TRBV9	-	TRBJ1-2	TGTGCCAGCAGCGTGGGACAGGGGGCCTCTGGCTACACCTTC	CASSVGQGASGYTF
-	TRBV7-9	-	TRBJ1-2	TGTGCCAGCAGCGTACAGGAGAACTATGGCTACACCTTC	CASSVQENYGYTF
TRBD1	TRBV7-6	-	TRBJ1-1	TGTGCCAGCAGCCGTCCGGGACAGGGGAGGAACACTGAAGCTTTCTTT	CASSRPGQGRNTEAFF
-	TRBV21-1	-	TRBJ1-3	TGTGCCAGCAGCACGCACGGGGGTTCGGGAAACACCATATATTTT	CASSTHGGSGNTIYF
TRBD1	TRBV2	-	TRBJ2-2	TGTGCCAGCAACCGGGACAGGGACACCGGGGAGCTGTTTTTT	CASNRDRDTGELFF
-	TRBV2	-	TRBJ2-7	TGTGCCAGCAGTGAATCGGTGGGCCCGGTCTACGAGCAGTACTTC	CASSESVGPVYEQYF
TRBD1	TRBV2	-	TRBJ2-6	TGTGCCAGCAGCCCGACAGGGCGTGGAACTGGGGCCAACGTCCTGACTTTC	CASSPTGRGTGANVLTF
TRBD1	TRBV5-5	-	TRBJ1-2	TGTGCCAGCAGCGGAACGTTTGGGACAGCTTCTTATGGCTACACCTTC	CASSGTFGTASYGYTF
TRBD1	TRBV19	-	TRBJ2-1	TGTGCCATTGGAAACAGGGGAAATGAGCAGTTCTTC	CAIGNRGNEQFF
-	TRBV29-1	-	TRBJ1-1	TGCAGCGTTGGCCTCTCTATGAACACTGAAGCTTTCTTT	CSVGLSMNTEAFF
-	TRBV19	-	TRBJ2-1	TGTGCCAGTAGTATAGATCCGGGATCCCGCTACAATGAGCAGTTCTTC	CASSIDPGSRYNEQFF
TRBD1	TRBV10-3	-	TRBJ2-7	TGTGCCATCCGGACAGGGACCAGCTACGAGCAGTACTTC	CAIRTGTSYEQYF
TRBD1	TRBV6-4	-	TRBJ1-1	TGTGCCAGCAGCCGGGACAGCCAATACACTGAAGCTTTCTTT	CASSRDSQYTEAFF
TRBD1	TRBV4-1	-	TRBJ2-2	TGCGCCAGCAGCCTGCCGGGACAGGGGTATGCCGGGGAGCTGTTTTTT	CASSLPGQGYAGELFF
-	TRBV14	-	TRBJ2-2	TGTGCCAGCAGTTACGACTTACGGAACACCGGGGAGCTGTTTTTT	CASSYDLRNTGELFF
-	TRBV18	-	TRBJ2-4	TGTGCCAGCTCACCCCTCGGGACCAAAAACATTCAGTACTTC	CASSPLGTKNIQYF
-	TRBV5-8	-	TRBJ2-5	TGTGCCAGCAGCTTGGGTCGGCACGGAGTAGAGACCCAGTACTTC	CASSLGRHGVETQYF
-	TRBV6-6	-	TRBJ1-1	TGTGCCACCGTTTCGGCGGCGATCACTGAAGCTTTCTTT	CATVSAAITEAFF
-	TRBV5-5	-	TRBJ1-2	TGTGCCAGCAGCTTGGAAGCACAGTCTCTCTATGGCTACACCTTC	CASSLEAQSLYGYTF
TRBD2	TRBV2	-	TRBJ2-5	TGTGCCAGCAGTGAAGCGGTAGCGGGGGGGCAAGAGACCCAGTACTTC	CASSEAVAGGQETQYF
-	TRBV12-2	-	TRBJ2-2	TGTGCAAGTCGCTTCAGAATCCCGGGACTAGCTTCCGGGAAAGAGAACACCGGGGAGCTGTTTTTT	CASRFRIPGLASGKENTGELFF
-	TRBV7-9	-	TRBJ2-7	TGTGCCAGCAGCTTAGCCACGCGATCCCACGAGCAGTACTTC	CASSLATRSHEQYF
TRBD2	TRBV7-6	-	TRBJ2-1	TGTGCCAGCAGCCGTAGCGGGGCCTCCTACAATGAGCAGTTCTTC	CASSRSGASYNEQFF
TRBD2	TRBV5-6	-	TRBJ2-5	TGTGCCAGCAGCCGACGGGGGGACCAAGAGACCCAGTACTTC	CASSRRGDQETQYF
-	TRBV4-2	-	TRBJ2-6	TGTGCCAGCAGCGACCGGCAGGTCTCTGGGGCCAACGTCCTGACTTTC	CASSDRQVSGANVLTF
TRBD2	TRBV30	-	TRBJ2-5	TGTGCCTGGAAGGGGACTAATCAAGGGGCCCAGTACTTC	CAWKGTNQGAQYF
-	TRBV28	-	TRBJ1-2	TGTGCCAGCACCCGGGGGGGGCCCCAGAACTATGGCTACACCTTC	CASTRGGPQNYGYTF
-	TRBV15	once	TRBJ1-2	TGTGCCACCAGCAGGGCCCAACTGGGACTGGCATATGGCTACACCTTC	CATSRAQLGLAYGYTF
-	TRBV14	-	TRBJ1-2	TGTGCCAGCAGCCAGGACAGCCTGCCTAACTATGGCTACACCTTC	CASSQDSLPNYGYTF
-	TRBV11-3	-	TRBJ2-2	TGTGCCAGCAGCTTAGCTAGCTTATCCGGGGAGCTGTTTTTT	CASSLASLSGELFF
TRBD1	TRBV19	-	TRBJ2-4	TGTGCCAGTAGTATATCCCCCGGACAGGGGGCCCAAAACATTCAGTACTTC	CASSISPGQGAQNIQYF
-	TRBV5-8	-	TRBJ1-1	TGTGCCAGCAGCTTGGAACACTCGGGACTCATAAACACTGAAGCTTTCTTT	CASSLEHSGLINTEAFF
TRBD1	TRBV9	once	TRBJ1-2	TGTGCCAGCAGCGTAGAAGGACAGGGGGGCGCACAGGGCTACACCTTC	CASSVEGQGGAQGYTF
TRBD2	TRBV7-3	few	TRBJ2-3	TGTGCCAGCAGCTTAAGGAAAGCGGGGGGATCCGATACGCAGTATTTT	CASSLRKAGGSDTQYF
TRBD1	TRBV7-2	-	TRBJ1-1	TGTGCCAGCAGCTTAGGGACAGGGGGCGTCACTGAAGCTTTCTTT	CASSLGTGGVTEAFF